The 8 T cell receptor beta chains listed next were all sequenced from one sample in a study of cytomegalovirus exposure and HLA in healthy donors. This PCR relied on a set of 60 Vbeta primers and 13 Jbeta primers. Generated by immunoSEQ multiplex PCR, the TCRdb table keeps only in-frame clones and is missing some. The sample consists of some 270,000 clones, 85% to 95% of them appearing once. Sample: PBMCs. These receptors originate from a girl under 10 years old in good health and CMV-seronegative.

In its sample, this clone was seen a few times. The V and J genes are TRBV7-3 and TRBJ2-3; 11 positions match TRBD2. The CDR3 length is 15 residues. CDR1 and CDR2 from the germline V gene are SGHTA and FQGTGA. With 5 bases clipped from V and 1 base from J, the junction kept 2 bases outside the gene matches. The DNA for the CDR3 is TGTGCCAGCAGCATAGCGGGGGGGGGCACAGATACGCAGTATTTT. Translated, it gives CASSIAGGGTDTQYF.

The chain couples TRBV6-5 to TRBJ1-1, with D possibly TRBD1 on 6 matching bases. Trimming took off 2 bases at V and 7 bases at J, with 20 bases between the two ends. The CDR3 consists of 16 residues. Germline values: CDR1 MNHEY, CDR2 SVGAGI. The CDR3 bases are TGTGCCAGCAGTTACCGGACAGTTTTGAGGCTGGGTGAAGCTTTCTTT. This encodes CASSYRTVLRLGEAFF.

CDR3: CASKEAIPYNEQFF. CDR3 DNA sequence: TGTGCCAGCAAGGAGGCCATCCCATACAATGAGCAGTTCTTC. This chain joins TRBV2 and TRBJ2-1; TRBD2 might be the D (5 bases). This CDR3 contains 14 residues. CDR1 SNHLY and CDR2 FYNNEI come from the germline V gene. The V end lost 7 bases, the J end lost 4 bases, and 14 bases lay between the germline ends.

V and J are TRBV6-1 and TRBJ1-2; 7 nucleotides agree with TRBD1. V shed 6 bases, J shed 2 bases, and the junction held 9 bases outside the gene matches. Per the germline V gene, CDR1 is MNHNS and CDR2 is SASEGT. CDR3 length: 15 amino acids. The DNA of the CDR3 is TGTGCCAGCAGGGGGGGACAGCCCTTGAACTATGGCTACACCTTC. The encoded protein is CASRGGQPLNYGYTF.

The chain uses TRBV29-1 and TRBJ2-5; 8 bases match TRBD2. The last part of the DNA fits TRBJ2-7 better; the J call may be wrong. The CDR3 consists of 16 residues. Germline V gene data show CDR1 as SQVTM and CDR2 as ANQGSEA. The CDR3 region has the DNA TGCAGCGTTGAAGTACCCGGGACTAGGTTTGTGTACGAGCAGTACTTC. Its translation: CSVEVPGTRFVYEQYF.

The chain recombines TRBV30 with TRBJ1-5; 10 positions match TRBD1. The CDR3 runs to 18 residues. Germline CDR1 reads GTSNPN; CDR2 reads SVGIG (reference sequence). The junction had 12 bases not matched to a gene; V was cut back by 2 bases and J by 2 bases. DNA of the CDR3: TGTGCCTGGAGTCCTTACCTCCTTGGACAGGGGGGCAATCAGCCCCAGCATTTT. It translates to CAWSPYLLGQGGNQPQHF.

Here the CDR3 reads CASSLFRTGGARTEAFF. The DNA for the CDR3 is TGTGCCAGCAGCTTATTTCGGACAGGGGGGGCGAGGACTGAAGCTTTCTTT. This chain uses TRBV7-8 with TRBJ1-1, with 10 bases fitting TRBD1. The CDR3 loop spans 17 amino acids. Germline CDR1 and CDR2: SGHVS and FQNEAQ. V shed 2 bases, J shed 5 bases, and the junction held 11 bases outside the gene matches.

The V gene is TRBV2, the J gene TRBJ2-7; tentatively, D is TRBD1 (5 bases). V shed 1 base and J shed 6 bases, with 10 bases lying between them. Germline CDR1 reads SNHLY; CDR2 reads FYNNEI. The CDR3 is 13 amino acids. The CDR3 coding sequence is TGTGCCAGCAGTGAAGGTCAGGGTAGCGAGCAGTACTTC. It yields the protein CASSEGQGSEQYF.